The clone carrying this T cell receptor beta chain showed up many times. Germline CDR1 is MDHEN and CDR2 is SYDVKM. The CDR3 has 14 amino acids. With 3 bases removed from V and 3 bases from J, the gap between germline ends came to 12 bases. The record originates from a study of T-cell reconstitution after alpha-beta-depleted transplantation in children. A TCRbeta library incorporating unique molecular identifiers was prepared. TCRdb processed the PCR reads anew with MiXCR; each CDR3 protein has one entry. The table lists around 200,000 distinct CDR3 sequences, about 6.3% of them singletons. The clonotype originates from a human donor who donated a stem cell graft to a child with Wiskott-Aldrich syndrome. The chain couples TRBV28 to TRBJ2-7; no definite D call. The sample consisted of PBMCs from the stem cell graft donor, taken from the stem cell graft. CDR3 nucleotide sequence: TGTGCCAGCAGTTTTAAGAGCCCCCGCTACGAGCAGTACTTC. Its protein product is CASSFKSPRYEQYF.